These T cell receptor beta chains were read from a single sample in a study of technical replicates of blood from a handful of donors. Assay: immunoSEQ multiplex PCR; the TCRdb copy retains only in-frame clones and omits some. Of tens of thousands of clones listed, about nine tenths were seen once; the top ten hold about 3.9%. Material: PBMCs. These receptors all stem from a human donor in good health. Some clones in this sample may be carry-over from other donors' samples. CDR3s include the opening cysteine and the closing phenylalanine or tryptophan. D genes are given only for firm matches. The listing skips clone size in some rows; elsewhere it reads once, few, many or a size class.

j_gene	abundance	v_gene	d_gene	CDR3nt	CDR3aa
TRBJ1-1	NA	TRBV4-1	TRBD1	TGCGCCAGCAGCCATCCAACAGGGGGCGCTTTGTTGTGGACTGAAGCTTTCTTT	CASSHPTGGALLWTEAFF
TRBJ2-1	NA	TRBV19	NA	TGTGCCAGTAGTATAATGGGGGCCAATGAGCAGTTCTTC	CASSIMGANEQFF
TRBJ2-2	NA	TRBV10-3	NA	TGTGCCATCAGTCCGGATCGACTAGTCCCCGGGGAGCTGTTTTTT	CAISPDRLVPGELFF
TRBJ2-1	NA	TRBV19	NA	TGTGCCAGTAGTATTCTTGGGCGCAGTAATGAGCAGTTCTTC	CASSILGRSNEQFF
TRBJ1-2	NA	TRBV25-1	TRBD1	TGTGCCAGCAGTGAAGTCAGGGGGAACTATGGCTACACCTTC	CASSEVRGNYGYTF
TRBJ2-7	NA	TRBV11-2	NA	TGTGCCAGCAGCCCAAGCCGGGGGAGTTCCTACGAGCAGTACTTC	CASSPSRGSSYEQYF
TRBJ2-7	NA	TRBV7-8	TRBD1	TGTGCCAGCAGCTCGGACAGGGCTAACGAGCAGTACTTC	CASSSDRANEQYF
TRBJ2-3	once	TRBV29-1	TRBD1	TGCAGCGTTGAACACGGGACAGGCCGCACAGATACGCAGTATTTT	CSVEHGTGRTDTQYF
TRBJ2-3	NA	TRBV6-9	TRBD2	TGTGCCAGCACCTTAGGCGGGGGGGCAGATACGCAGTATTTT	CASTLGGGADTQYF
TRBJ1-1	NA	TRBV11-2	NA	TGTGCCAGCAGCTTGTTTCAGGGAGGGAGTGCTTTCTTT	CASSLFQGGSAFF
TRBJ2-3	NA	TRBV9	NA	TGTGCCAGCAGCCCAAGACTAGTAGCAGATACGCAGTATTTT	CASSPRLVADTQYF
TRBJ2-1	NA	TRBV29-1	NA	TGCAGCGTTCTCGGGATTGGTCGCAATGAGCAGTTCTTC	CSVLGIGRNEQFF
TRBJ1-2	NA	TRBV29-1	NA	TGCAGCGTTGAGTTTTGGCAGGGTGACTATGGCTACACCTTC	CSVEFWQGDYGYTF
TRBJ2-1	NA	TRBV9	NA	TGTGCCAGCATGGTGAGAGCGGGCCCGAGCTCCTACAATGAGCAGTTCTTC	CASMVRAGPSSYNEQFF
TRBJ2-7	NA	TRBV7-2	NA	TGTGCCAGCAGCTTATGGGGCCCCTCGTTAGGCGAGCAGTACTTC	CASSLWGPSLGEQYF
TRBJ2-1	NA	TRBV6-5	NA	TGTGCCAGCAGTTACGGACTTAGCTCCTACAATGAGCAGTTCTTC	CASSYGLSSYNEQFF
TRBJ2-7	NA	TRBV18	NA	TGTGCCAGCTCCGCCGGATCGGAGAGTAACTACGAGCAGTACTTC	CASSAGSESNYEQYF